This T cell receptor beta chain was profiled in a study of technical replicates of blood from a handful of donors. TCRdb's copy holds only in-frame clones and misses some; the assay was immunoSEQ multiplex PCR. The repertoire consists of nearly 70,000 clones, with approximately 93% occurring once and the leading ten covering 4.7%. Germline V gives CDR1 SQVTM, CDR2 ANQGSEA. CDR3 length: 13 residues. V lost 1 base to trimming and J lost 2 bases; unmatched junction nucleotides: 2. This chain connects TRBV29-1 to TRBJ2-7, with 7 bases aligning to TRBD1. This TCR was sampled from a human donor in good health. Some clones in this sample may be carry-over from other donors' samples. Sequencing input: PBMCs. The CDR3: CSVEGDRPYEQYF. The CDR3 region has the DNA TGCAGCGTTGAAGGGGACAGACCCTACGAGCAGTACTTC.